One and the same sample provided the 9 T cell receptor beta chains below, sequenced in a study of T cells after yellow fever vaccination. TCRdb itself ran the 5' RACE reads through MiXCR, one entry per CDR3 protein. The sample carries 150,000 to 200,000 distinct CDR3 sequences, 9.5% to 12% recorded once. Material: CD8+ T cells sorted from PBMCs, obtained 15 days after the yellow fever booster vaccination. These TCRs come from a man aged 18 to 29 who received the YFV17D yellow fever vaccine.

This clonotype was counted only a few times. V is TRBV5-5 and J is TRBJ1-1; unclear D gene. Germline CDR1 and CDR2: SGHKS and YYEKEE (reference sequence). Deletions cut 5 bases from V and 7 bases from J, with 12 bases between. The CDR3 is made up of 12 amino acids. The CDR3 spells CASSFLTNEAFF. CDR3 DNA sequence: TGTGCCAGCAGTTTCTTAACCAATGAAGCTTTCTTT.

This clonotype came up many times. The chain uses TRBV4-3 and TRBJ2-5; no definite D call. CDR3 size: 15 residues. Germline lookup yields CDR1 LGHNA and CDR2 YSLEER. The V and J ends lost 0 bases and 6 bases respectively, with 14 bases between them. The CDR3 spells CASSQDPDGRKTQYF. The CDR3 DNA sequence: TGCGCCAGCAGCCAAGATCCCGACGGGCGGAAGACCCAGTACTTC.

The chain carries TRBV5-1 and TRBJ2-3, with 7 bases matching TRBD1. The CDR3 is 14 residues long. Germline-derived CDR1 and CDR2 are SGHRS and YFSETQ. V was pared by 4 bases and J by 1 base, with 3 bases of the junction left unmatched. This CDR3 is CASSPGTGTDTQYF. The CDR3 nucleotides are TGCGCCAGCAGCCCCGGGACAGGCACAGATACGCAGTATTTT.

This clonotype was observed many times. The chain has TRBV6-6 and TRBJ1-6; unclear D gene. CDR1 and CDR2 (germline): MNHNY, SVGAGI (reference sequence). The V end was cut by 0 bases, the J end by 7 bases, with 16 bases between. CDR3 size: 17 residues. DNA for the CDR3: TGTGCCAGCAGTTACTCTTGGACTCACCCGAGGAATTCACCCCTCCACTTT. Translation gives CASSYSWTHPRNSPLHF.

The chain recombines TRBV7-6 with TRBJ1-2; D is ambiguous. Germline CDR1 reads SGHVS; CDR2 reads FNYEAQ. This CDR3 has 12 amino acids. The V gene lost 1 base and the J gene lost 4 bases, with 4 bases spanning the gap. The CDR3, as DNA: TGTGCCAGCAGCTTAGATGGCTATGGCTACACCTTC. It is translated as CASSLDGYGYTF.

This clonotype was counted a few times. The rearrangement links TRBV7-9 to TRBJ1-1, with 8 bases matching TRBD1. V was clipped by 1 base and J by 3 bases; unmatched bases: 7. This CDR3 region has 16 residues. Germline V gene data show CDR1 as SEHNR and CDR2 as FQNEAQ (reference sequence). DNA of the CDR3: TGTGCCAGCAGCTTAGGTCAGGACAGGGCGGACACTGAAGCTTTCTTT. This codes for CASSLGQDRADTEAFF. Using reference TRBV7-9 and TRBJ1-1 for the parts outside the CDR3, the full variable domain is DTGVSQNPRHKITKRGQNVTFRCDPISEHNRLYWYRQTLGQGPEFLTYFQNEAQLEKSRLLSDRFSAERPKGSFSTLEIQRTEQGDSAMYLCASSLGQDRADTEAFFGQGTRLTVV.

This chain uses TRBV4-3 with TRBJ2-3, with 13 bases matching TRBD2. Trimming cost V 5 bases and J 0 bases; bases outside gene matches: 8. From germline, CDR1 is LGHNA and CDR2 YSLEER. CDR3 length: 18 amino acids. The CDR3, as DNA: TGCGCCAGCAGCTACGGGACTAGCGGGGTATTGAGCACAGATACGCAGTATTTT. This gives the protein CASSYGTSGVLSTDTQYF.

This clonotype was found a few times. The chain carries TRBV7-9 and TRBJ2-6, with 9 bases fitting TRBD1. The germline V gene encodes CDR1 SEHNR and CDR2 FQNEAQ (reference sequence). The CDR3 runs to 16 residues. The trim removed 2 bases at V and 13 bases at J, leaving 12 bases unmatched. CDR3 residues: CASSLTPGQGSPVLTF. CDR3 nucleotides: TGTGCCAGCAGCTTAACCCCGGGACAGGGAAGTCCTGTCCTGACTTTC.

Only a few counts were recorded for this clonotype. The chain links TRBV20-1 to TRBJ2-7; weak D call: TRBD1 (6 bases). Germline V gives CDR1 DFQATT, CDR2 SNEGSKA (reference sequence). V was cut by 5 bases and J by 5 bases, with 16 bases left in between. The CDR3 is 13 residues long. CDR3 sequence (DNA): TGCAGTGCTGACAGGCCTGGGACCCACGAGCAGTACTTC. Its translation: CSADRPGTHEQYF.